The rows below give T cell receptor beta chains drawn from one sample of a study of T cell responses to AZD1222 COVID-19 vaccine. Clones were sequenced by immunoSEQ multiplex PCR, and TCRdb holds only the in-frame ones, with some missing. Among 140,000 or so clones, roughly 89% were seen once, and the ten largest hold roughly 1.7%. The sample in question was peripheral blood, obtained 28 days after the second AZD1222 dose. These receptors all stem from an adult who received the AZD1222 COVID-19 vaccine. The CDR3 runs from the conserved cysteine through the conserved F or W. Fields, in order: D gene, V gene, clone size, J gene, CDR3 DNA, CDR3 protein. D genes are given only for firm matches. For some rows the clone size is stated as once, few or many, or as a class when expanded; others skip it.

d_gene: -
v_gene: TRBV7-2
abundance: -
j_gene: TRBJ2-5
CDR3nt: TGTGCCAGCAGCTTAGACCAGAGGGGCGAGACCCAGTACTTC
CDR3aa: CASSLDQRGETQYF

d_gene: -
v_gene: TRBV27
abundance: -
j_gene: TRBJ1-1
CDR3nt: TGTGCCAGCAGTCTACAGGTGACGGGGGACACTGAAGCTTTCTTT
CDR3aa: CASSLQVTGDTEAFF

d_gene: TRBD1
v_gene: TRBV15
abundance: -
j_gene: TRBJ1-4
CDR3nt: TGTGCCACCAGTTTTCGACAGGGCGGTGAAAAACTGTTTTTT
CDR3aa: CATSFRQGGEKLFF

d_gene: TRBD1
v_gene: TRBV5-1
abundance: -
j_gene: TRBJ1-5
CDR3nt: TGCGCCAGCAGCTTGGAAGGGGGCGGGAGCAATCAGCCCCAGCATTTT
CDR3aa: CASSLEGGGSNQPQHF

d_gene: -
v_gene: TRBV27
abundance: -
j_gene: TRBJ1-4
CDR3nt: TGTGCCAGCAGCTTATCGCCGGACGGCAATGAAAAACTGTTTTTT
CDR3aa: CASSLSPDGNEKLFF

d_gene: -
v_gene: TRBV4-2
abundance: -
j_gene: TRBJ2-3
CDR3nt: TGTGCCAGCAGCCGACTTCCTGGGTCTCTCCGCACAGATACGCAGTATTTT
CDR3aa: CASSRLPGSLRTDTQYF

d_gene: -
v_gene: TRBV4-1
abundance: once
j_gene: TRBJ1-5
CDR3nt: TGCGCCAGCAGCCAAGATCCAACAGGGTATAGAAATGGCAATCAGCCCCAGCATTTT
CDR3aa: CASSQDPTGYRNGNQPQHF

d_gene: -
v_gene: TRBV12-3/TRBV12-4
abundance: -
j_gene: TRBJ2-1
CDR3nt: TGTGCCAGCAGTTTAGGTGGGGTTGAGCAGTTCTTC
CDR3aa: CASSLGGVEQFF

d_gene: TRBD1
v_gene: TRBV6-2/TRBV6-3
abundance: -
j_gene: TRBJ1-1
CDR3nt: TGTGCCAGCAGTTACCAGGGGGGCACTGAAGCTTTCTTT
CDR3aa: CASSYQGGTEAFF

d_gene: -
v_gene: TRBV6-5
abundance: -
j_gene: TRBJ1-4
CDR3nt: TGTGCCAGCAGTTACCGGGGGAAGGAGGATGAAAAACTGTTTTTT
CDR3aa: CASSYRGKEDEKLFF

d_gene: TRBD1
v_gene: TRBV7-9
abundance: -
j_gene: TRBJ2-1
CDR3nt: TGTGCCAGCAGCTTACACATAACCGGGACAGGGGCCGAGCAGTTCTTC
CDR3aa: CASSLHITGTGAEQFF

d_gene: -
v_gene: TRBV4-3
abundance: -
j_gene: TRBJ2-3
CDR3nt: TGCGCCAGCAGCCAAGACCTCAGTGAAGGGGCAGATACGCAGTATTTT
CDR3aa: CASSQDLSEGADTQYF

d_gene: -
v_gene: TRBV5-1
abundance: -
j_gene: TRBJ2-1
CDR3nt: TGCGCCAGCGAGGACAGTTCCTACAATGAGCAGTTCTTC
CDR3aa: CASEDSSYNEQFF

d_gene: TRBD2
v_gene: TRBV6-4
abundance: few
j_gene: TRBJ2-1
CDR3nt: TGTGCCAGCAGTGACTCACTAGCGGGATACAATGAGCAGTTCTTC
CDR3aa: CASSDSLAGYNEQFF

d_gene: -
v_gene: TRBV24-1
abundance: -
j_gene: TRBJ2-1
CDR3nt: TGTGCCACCAGTGATTCCCTCCCATTGGTAGGGGAGCAGTTCTTC
CDR3aa: CATSDSLPLVGEQFF

d_gene: -
v_gene: TRBV6-5
abundance: -
j_gene: TRBJ1-2
CDR3nt: TGTGCCAGCAGCCGGGGAAGTGGCTACACCTTC
CDR3aa: CASSRGSGYTF

d_gene: TRBD1
v_gene: TRBV2
abundance: -
j_gene: TRBJ2-7
CDR3nt: TGTGCCAGCAGAGCTATGACAGGGACCTACGAGCAGTACTTC
CDR3aa: CASRAMTGTYEQYF

d_gene: TRBD1
v_gene: TRBV19
abundance: few
j_gene: TRBJ1-5
CDR3nt: TGTGCCAGACTAGGTGTTAGGACAGGAGATTTT
CDR3aa: CARLGVRTGDF

d_gene: -
v_gene: TRBV12-3/TRBV12-4
abundance: once
j_gene: TRBJ1-1
CDR3nt: TGTGCCAGCAGTTTAAGGGAATACACTGAAGCTTTCTTT
CDR3aa: CASSLREYTEAFF

d_gene: -
v_gene: TRBV6-6
abundance: -
j_gene: TRBJ1-1
CDR3nt: TGTGCCAGCAGTCGCGGGGGGCAGGTCAAGAACACTGAAGCTTTCTTT
CDR3aa: CASSRGGQVKNTEAFF

d_gene: -
v_gene: TRBV6-6
abundance: -
j_gene: TRBJ1-6
CDR3nt: TGTGCCAGCAGTTACGGGGAGGATTCACCCCTCCACTTT
CDR3aa: CASSYGEDSPLHF

d_gene: TRBD2
v_gene: TRBV11-3
abundance: -
j_gene: TRBJ2-5
CDR3nt: TGTGCCAGCAGCTTGCGGGGGCAAGAGACCCAGTACTTC
CDR3aa: CASSLRGQETQYF

d_gene: TRBD1
v_gene: TRBV11-1
abundance: -
j_gene: TRBJ2-7
CDR3nt: TGTGCCAGCGGCGGACAGGGGACTTCCTACGAGCAGTACTTC
CDR3aa: CASGGQGTSYEQYF

d_gene: -
v_gene: TRBV10-3
abundance: -
j_gene: TRBJ2-1
CDR3nt: TGTGCCATCAGTGAAAGAAGCTCCTACAATGAGCAGTTCTTC
CDR3aa: CAISERSSYNEQFF

d_gene: TRBD1
v_gene: TRBV7-7
abundance: -
j_gene: TRBJ1-2
CDR3nt: TGTGCCAGCAGCCCTGAAGAGGGTGGACCGGGACAGGTTAACTATGGCTACACCTTC
CDR3aa: CASSPEEGGPGQVNYGYTF

d_gene: -
v_gene: TRBV11-2
abundance: -
j_gene: TRBJ2-2
CDR3nt: TGTGCCAGCAGCTTGCAGGGGCGTACCGGGGAGCTGTTTTTT
CDR3aa: CASSLQGRTGELFF

d_gene: -
v_gene: TRBV30
abundance: -
j_gene: TRBJ1-1
CDR3nt: TGTGCCTGGAGTTCAAACAGGGCGACTGAAGCTTTCTTT
CDR3aa: CAWSSNRATEAFF

d_gene: -
v_gene: TRBV19
abundance: -
j_gene: TRBJ1-5
CDR3nt: TGTGCCAGTAGCCTCTGGGGAGGCAATCAGCCCCAGCATTTT
CDR3aa: CASSLWGGNQPQHF

d_gene: TRBD2
v_gene: TRBV29-1
abundance: -
j_gene: TRBJ2-1
CDR3nt: TGCAGCGTTGAAGGAAGAGCGGGAGTCGACTACAATGAGCAGTTCTTC
CDR3aa: CSVEGRAGVDYNEQFF

d_gene: TRBD2
v_gene: TRBV5-1
abundance: -
j_gene: TRBJ2-1
CDR3nt: TGCGCCAGCAGCTTGCGGGAACTAGCGGGACTAAATGAGCAGTTCTTC
CDR3aa: CASSLRELAGLNEQFF

d_gene: -
v_gene: TRBV25-1
abundance: -
j_gene: TRBJ1-1
CDR3nt: TGTGCCAGCAGTCTACCGACGGGGGATGGCACTGAAGCTTTCTTT
CDR3aa: CASSLPTGDGTEAFF

d_gene: -
v_gene: TRBV6-5
abundance: -
j_gene: TRBJ2-6
CDR3nt: TGTGCCAGCAGAAAGACAGACTCTGGGGCCAACGTCCTGACTTTC
CDR3aa: CASRKTDSGANVLTF

d_gene: -
v_gene: TRBV2
abundance: -
j_gene: TRBJ1-1
CDR3nt: TGTGCCAGCAACCAGAACACTGAAGCTTTCTTT
CDR3aa: CASNQNTEAFF

d_gene: TRBD2
v_gene: TRBV28
abundance: -
j_gene: TRBJ2-2
CDR3nt: TGTGCCAGCAGTTCTCTAGCGGGATTACCCGGGGAGCTGTTTTTT
CDR3aa: CASSSLAGLPGELFF

d_gene: -
v_gene: TRBV3-1/TRBV3-2
abundance: -
j_gene: TRBJ1-1
CDR3nt: TGTGCCAGCAGCCGGGCAGAGAACACTGAAGCTTTCTTT
CDR3aa: CASSRAENTEAFF

d_gene: -
v_gene: TRBV5-4
abundance: -
j_gene: TRBJ2-1
CDR3nt: TGTGCCAGCAGCCAGTCCTCTACCCTCTCCTACAATGAGCAGTTCTTC
CDR3aa: CASSQSSTLSYNEQFF

d_gene: -
v_gene: TRBV29-1
abundance: -
j_gene: TRBJ1-1
CDR3nt: TGCAGCGTCAAACCCCTCGACCCGAACACTGAAGCTTTCTTT
CDR3aa: CSVKPLDPNTEAFF

d_gene: -
v_gene: TRBV27
abundance: -
j_gene: TRBJ1-1
CDR3nt: TGTGCCAGCAGTTTACGGCAGGGTTCCACTGAAGCTTTCTTT
CDR3aa: CASSLRQGSTEAFF

d_gene: -
v_gene: TRBV6-6
abundance: once
j_gene: TRBJ2-3
CDR3nt: TGTGCCAGCAGTCAGGGAGTGGCAGATACGCAGTATTTT
CDR3aa: CASSQGVADTQYF

d_gene: TRBD1
v_gene: TRBV7-9
abundance: -
j_gene: TRBJ2-1
CDR3nt: TGTGCCAGCACCCCCGGGACAGGGGAAAGCGATGAGCAGTTCTTC
CDR3aa: CASTPGTGESDEQFF

d_gene: -
v_gene: TRBV29-1
abundance: -
j_gene: TRBJ1-2
CDR3nt: TGCAGCGTTGAAAGCCCCTTCGGATATGGCTACACCTTC
CDR3aa: CSVESPFGYGYTF

d_gene: -
v_gene: TRBV7-6
abundance: -
j_gene: TRBJ2-1
CDR3nt: TGTGCCAGCAGCTTAGCTTATACAGGGTTCAATGAGCAGTTCTTC
CDR3aa: CASSLAYTGFNEQFF

d_gene: -
v_gene: TRBV12-3/TRBV12-4
abundance: once
j_gene: TRBJ2-5
CDR3nt: TGTGCCAGCAGCCGATCGGAGGGGACCCAGTACTTC
CDR3aa: CASSRSEGTQYF

d_gene: -
v_gene: TRBV6-5
abundance: -
j_gene: TRBJ2-7
CDR3nt: TGTGCCACCGGTCGAAGGATGGGGGGCAAGTATGAGCAGTACTTC
CDR3aa: CATGRRMGGKYEQYF

d_gene: -
v_gene: TRBV7-2
abundance: -
j_gene: TRBJ1-3
CDR3nt: TGTGCCAGCAGCTTAAGGGGGGTCGACTCTGGAAACACCATATATTTT
CDR3aa: CASSLRGVDSGNTIYF

d_gene: TRBD2
v_gene: TRBV24-1
abundance: once
j_gene: TRBJ2-1
CDR3nt: TGTGCCACCAGTGATGCCGGGACTAGCCTCTACAATGAGCAGTTCTTC
CDR3aa: CATSDAGTSLYNEQFF

d_gene: TRBD2
v_gene: TRBV11-3
abundance: -
j_gene: TRBJ2-7
CDR3nt: TGTGCCAGCAGCTTAATGGGACTAGCGGGATTTGCCTACGAGCAGTACTTC
CDR3aa: CASSLMGLAGFAYEQYF

d_gene: -
v_gene: TRBV28
abundance: -
j_gene: TRBJ2-7
CDR3nt: TGTGCCAGCAGTCACAGGACGGATCCCTACGAGCAGTACTTC
CDR3aa: CASSHRTDPYEQYF

d_gene: -
v_gene: TRBV7-2
abundance: -
j_gene: TRBJ1-5
CDR3nt: TGTGCCAGCAGCTACGGATACGAGGGCAATCAGCCCCAGCATTTT
CDR3aa: CASSYGYEGNQPQHF

d_gene: -
v_gene: TRBV5-1
abundance: -
j_gene: TRBJ2-7
CDR3nt: TGCGCCAGCAGTTTCAGGACAGAGACCTACGAGCAGTACTTC
CDR3aa: CASSFRTETYEQYF

d_gene: -
v_gene: TRBV6-5
abundance: -
j_gene: TRBJ1-5
CDR3nt: TGTGCCAGCAGTCAGGCGGTATATAGCAATCAGCCCCAGCATTTT
CDR3aa: CASSQAVYSNQPQHF

d_gene: -
v_gene: TRBV5-5
abundance: few
j_gene: TRBJ2-3
CDR3nt: TGTGCCAGCAGCTTGTCTGGGATCACAGATACGCAGTATTTT
CDR3aa: CASSLSGITDTQYF

d_gene: TRBD2
v_gene: TRBV29-1
abundance: -
j_gene: TRBJ2-5
CDR3nt: TGCAGCGTTGATGGGGGACTAGTTGGTCCCCAAGAGACCCAGTACTTC
CDR3aa: CSVDGGLVGPQETQYF

d_gene: TRBD1
v_gene: TRBV7-9
abundance: -
j_gene: TRBJ1-1
CDR3nt: TGTGCCAGCACCCCGGGACAGATAAACACTGAAGCTTTCTTT
CDR3aa: CASTPGQINTEAFF

d_gene: TRBD2
v_gene: TRBV9
abundance: few
j_gene: TRBJ2-1
CDR3nt: TGTGCCAGCAGCCTGCGACTAGCGGGAGACAGTGAGCAGTTCTTC
CDR3aa: CASSLRLAGDSEQFF

d_gene: -
v_gene: TRBV12-3/TRBV12-4
abundance: -
j_gene: TRBJ2-7
CDR3nt: TGTGCCAGCAGTCAAGGGGTTGAGCAGTACTTC
CDR3aa: CASSQGVEQYF

d_gene: -
v_gene: TRBV12-3/TRBV12-4
abundance: -
j_gene: TRBJ1-1
CDR3nt: TGTGCCAGCAACTCGGCGCAGAACACTGAAGCTTTCTTT
CDR3aa: CASNSAQNTEAFF

d_gene: TRBD2
v_gene: TRBV2
abundance: -
j_gene: TRBJ2-5
CDR3nt: TGTGCCAGCAACCCCGGGCAGCGGGGGGGGACCCAGTACTTC
CDR3aa: CASNPGQRGGTQYF

d_gene: -
v_gene: TRBV4-3
abundance: -
j_gene: TRBJ1-6
CDR3nt: TGCGCCAGCAGCCAAGCTGTACGGGGGGGAGGGAATTCACCCCTCCACTTT
CDR3aa: CASSQAVRGGGNSPLHF